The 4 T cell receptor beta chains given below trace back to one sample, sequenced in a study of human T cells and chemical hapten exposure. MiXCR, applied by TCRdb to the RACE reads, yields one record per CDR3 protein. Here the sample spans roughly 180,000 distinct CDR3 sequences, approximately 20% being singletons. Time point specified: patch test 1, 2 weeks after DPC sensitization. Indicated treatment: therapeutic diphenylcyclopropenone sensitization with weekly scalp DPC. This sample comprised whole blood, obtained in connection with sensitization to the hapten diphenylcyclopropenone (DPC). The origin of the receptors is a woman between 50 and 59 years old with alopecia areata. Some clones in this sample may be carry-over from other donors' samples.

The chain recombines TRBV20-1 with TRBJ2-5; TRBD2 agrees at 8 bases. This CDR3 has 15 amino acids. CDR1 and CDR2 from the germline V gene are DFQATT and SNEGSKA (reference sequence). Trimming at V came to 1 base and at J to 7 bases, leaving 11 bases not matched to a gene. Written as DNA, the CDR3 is TGCAGTGCTAGAGCTACAGCGGGAGTTGGTGGGACCCAGTACTTC. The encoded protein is CSARATAGVGGTQYF.

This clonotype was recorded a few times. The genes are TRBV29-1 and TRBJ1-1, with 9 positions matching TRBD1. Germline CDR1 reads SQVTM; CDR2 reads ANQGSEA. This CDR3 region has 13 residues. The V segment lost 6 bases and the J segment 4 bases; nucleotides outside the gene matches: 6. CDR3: CSVGTGRATEAFF. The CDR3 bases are TGCAGCGTGGGGACAGGGAGGGCCACTGAAGCTTTCTTT. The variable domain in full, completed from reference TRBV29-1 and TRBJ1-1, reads SAVISQKPSRDICQRGTSLTIQCQVDSQVTMMFWYRQQPGQSLTLIATANQGSEATYESGFVIDKFPISRPNLTFSTLTVSNMSPEDSSIYLCSVGTGRATEAFFGQGTRLTVV.

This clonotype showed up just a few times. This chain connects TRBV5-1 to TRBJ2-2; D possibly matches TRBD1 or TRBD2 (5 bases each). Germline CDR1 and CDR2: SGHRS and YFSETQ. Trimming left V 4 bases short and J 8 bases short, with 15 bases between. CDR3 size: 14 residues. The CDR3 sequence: CASSRDLTRGELFF. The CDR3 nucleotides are TGCGCCAGCAGCCGGGACCTGACACGGGGGGAGCTGTTTTTT.

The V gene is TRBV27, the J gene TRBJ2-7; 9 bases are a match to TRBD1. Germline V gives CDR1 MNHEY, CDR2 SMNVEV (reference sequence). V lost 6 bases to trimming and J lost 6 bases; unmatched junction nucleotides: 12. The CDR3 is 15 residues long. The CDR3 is CASSRSGTGFGEQYF. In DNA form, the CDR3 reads TGTGCCAGCAGCCGTTCCGGGACAGGGTTTGGCGAGCAGTACTTC.